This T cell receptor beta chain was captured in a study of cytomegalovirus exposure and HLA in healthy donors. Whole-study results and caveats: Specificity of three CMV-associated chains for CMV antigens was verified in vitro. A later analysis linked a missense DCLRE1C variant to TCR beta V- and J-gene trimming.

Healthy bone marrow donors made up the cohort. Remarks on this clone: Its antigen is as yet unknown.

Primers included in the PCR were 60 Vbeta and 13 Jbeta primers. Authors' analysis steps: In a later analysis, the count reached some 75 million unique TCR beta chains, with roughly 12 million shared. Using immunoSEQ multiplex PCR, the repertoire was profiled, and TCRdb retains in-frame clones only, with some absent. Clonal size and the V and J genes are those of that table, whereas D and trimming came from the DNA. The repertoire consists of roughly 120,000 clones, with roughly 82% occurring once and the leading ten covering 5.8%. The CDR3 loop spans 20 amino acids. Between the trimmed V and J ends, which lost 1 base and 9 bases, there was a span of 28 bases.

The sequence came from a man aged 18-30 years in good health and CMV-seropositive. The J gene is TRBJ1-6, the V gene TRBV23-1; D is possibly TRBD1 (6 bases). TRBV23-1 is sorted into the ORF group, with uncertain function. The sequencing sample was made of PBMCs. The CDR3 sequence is CASSQYVGRTVGSGSSPLHF. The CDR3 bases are TGCGCCAGCAGTCAATACGTGGGTAGGACAGTGGGTTCAGGGAGTTCACCCCTCCACTTT.